This TCR beta chain was retrieved from a study of blood T cell repertoires in COVID-19. Study at large: The study drew acute and convalescent COVID-19 samples from the United States, Italy and Spain.

In the original processing: Amplification with reference gene primers provided the estimates of nucleated cell counts. Repertoires were generated with immunoSEQ multiplex PCR, while TCRdb's copy carries only in-frame clones and drops some. V and J calls and clone size follow that table, whereas D and trimming were derived from the DNA. The sample contains roughly 250,000 clones, 85% to 90% of which appear only once. CDR1 and CDR2 (germline): LNHDA, SQIVND (reference sequence). This CDR3 contains 17 residues. Trimming stripped 7 bases from V and 6 bases from J, with 26 bases between. The genes are TRBV19 and TRBJ2-3; maybe TRBD2 (6 bases). The sequence derives from a woman between 40 and 55 years old with acute or convalescent COVID-19. The sample taken for sequencing was peripheral blood. CDR3 nucleotides: TGTGCCAGTACCCGAGGGAGGTTCACTATGGGTGGGGATACGCAGTATTTT. This gives the protein CASTRGRFTMGGDTQYF.